The clone carrying this T cell receptor beta chain was observed a few times. The same CDR3 arises from other DNA sequences in this sample as well. TCRB transcripts that were expressed got sequenced, as all of the isolated RNA had been reverse transcribed. Data came from immunoSEQ multiplex PCR; TCRdb stores just in-frame clones and leaves some out. Among about 320,000 clones listed, about 15% were seen once. The sample belongs to a study of beta chain features in type 1 diabetes. Germline V gene sequence: CDR1 SEHNR, CDR2 FQNEAQ (reference sequence). The CDR3 has 14 residues. The V end lost 1 base, the J end lost 9 bases, and 10 bases lay between the germline ends.

The sequencing input was central memory CD4+ T cells from blood. This clonotype originated in a man aged 25-45 years in good health. The chain recombines TRBV7-9 with TRBJ1-6, with a tentative D call TRBD1 (5 bases). The CDR3 loop reads CASSLDQGSSPLHF. CDR3 bases: TGTGCCAGCAGCTTAGACCAGGGTAGTTCACCCCTCCACTTT. Full variable domain (outside the CDR3, taken from reference TRBV7-9 and TRBJ1-6): DTGVSQNPRHKITKRGQNVTFRCDPISEHNRLYWYRQTLGQGPEFLTYFQNEAQLEKSRLLSDRFSAERPKGSFSTLEIQRTEQGDSAMYLCASSLDQGSSPLHFGNGTRLTVT.